The 24 T cell receptor beta chains given below trace back to one sample, sequenced in a study of blood T cell repertoires in COVID-19. The method was immunoSEQ multiplex PCR; TCRdb's version includes in-frame clones alone and lacks a portion of them. The table has 150,000 to 200,000 clones, roughly 89% seen once; the top ten hold approximately 12%. Material: peripheral blood. These receptors were obtained from a woman in her 70s with COVID-19, enrolled during active disease.

This chain joins TRBV10-3 and TRBJ2-1; D remains unclear. Germline V gene lookup returns CDR1 ENHRY and CDR2 SYGVKD. V was clipped by 0 bases and J by 0 bases, with 12 bases between them. This CDR3 is 17 amino acids long. The CDR3 DNA sequence: TGTGCCATCAGTGAGTCGTTCCCCATGAGCTCCTACAATGAGCAGTTCTTC. This codes for CAISESFPMSSYNEQFF.

This chain links TRBV19 with TRBJ1-3, with D possibly TRBD1 on 6 matching bases. CDR1 is LNHDA, CDR2 SQIVND, per germline (reference sequence). The CDR3 is made up of 14 amino acids. The ends were cut back, 5 bases at V and 2 bases at J, with 10 bases in the middle. The CDR3 protein is CASSPDRTGNTIYF. CDR3 bases: TGTGCCAGTAGTCCTGACAGGACTGGAAACACCATATATTTT.

The table lists this clone with a few counts. V and J are TRBV11-2 and TRBJ2-7, with 7 bases that match TRBD2. V lost 5 bases to trimming and J lost 2 bases; unmatched junction nucleotides: 3. From germline, CDR1 is SGHAT and CDR2 FQNNGV. CDR3 length: 13 residues. CDR3 protein: CASSPAGPYEQYF. CDR3 DNA sequence: TGTGCCAGCAGCCCAGCGGGACCCTACGAGCAGTACTTC.

This chain joins TRBV28 and TRBJ1-5, with 9 bases matching TRBD1. Germline lookup yields CDR1 MDHEN and CDR2 SYDVKM. This CDR3 has 15 amino acids. Unmatched junction bases numbered 10, after V lost 6 bases and J lost 7 bases. The CDR3 DNA follows: TGTGCCAGCAGCCGAGGGACAGGGTCATGGCAGCCCCAGCATTTT. This codes for CASSRGTGSWQPQHF.

This chain connects TRBV15 to TRBJ2-3, with 14 positions matching TRBD2. The CDR3 contains 18 residues. The J segment lost 3 bases and the V segment lost 0 bases, leaving 5 bases of the junction unmatched. Germline values: CDR1 LNHNV, CDR2 YYDKDF (reference sequence). The CDR3 DNA reads TGTGCCACCAGCAGAGACGGGACTAGCGGGAGACGTACAGATACGCAGTATTTT. This codes for CATSRDGTSGRRTDTQYF.

The J gene is TRBJ2-7, the V gene TRBV19; possibly TRBD2 for D (6 bases). V shed 7 bases and J shed 4 bases, with 14 bases lying between them. The CDR3 is 13 residues long. In germline, CDR1 is LNHDA, CDR2 SQIVND (reference sequence). CDR3 in amino acids: CASNVQSGYEQYF. The CDR3 DNA sequence: TGTGCCAGTAATGTCCAAAGCGGGTACGAGCAGTACTTC.

This chain links TRBV29-1 with TRBJ1-2; tentative D call: TRBD1 (5 bases). Trimming stripped 6 bases from V and 0 bases from J, with 17 bases between. Germline CDR1 SQVTM, CDR2 ANQGSEA. The CDR3 contains 15 residues. The CDR3 DNA reads as TGCAGCGTCCACCATCGGGCAGGGACTAACTATGGCTACACCTTC. Its translation is CSVHHRAGTNYGYTF.

J is TRBJ2-7 and V is TRBV6-6; maybe TRBD2 (6 bases). This CDR3 is built from 15 residues. Germline V gives CDR1 MNHNY, CDR2 SVGAGI (reference sequence). The V and J ends lost 5 bases and 0 bases respectively, with 14 bases between them. CDR3 amino acids: CASSPTGTSSYEQYF. CDR3 bases: TGTGCCAGCAGTCCTACCGGGACTTCCTCCTACGAGCAGTACTTC.

The chain's CDR3 is CALGTGVWGQETQYF. For the CDR3, the DNA is TGTGCCCTTGGGACAGGGGTATGGGGACAAGAGACCCAGTACTTC. The V and J genes are TRBV6-5 and TRBJ2-5; TRBD1 matches 10 bases. The germline gives CDR1 MNHEY, CDR2 SVGAGI. V was pared by 11 bases and J by 2 bases, with 11 bases of the junction left unmatched. The CDR3 contains 15 residues.

The rearrangement uses TRBV7-9 and TRBJ2-5; TRBD1 aligns across 10 bases. Germline assignment: CDR1 SEHNR and CDR2 FQNEAQ (reference sequence). Trimming took 5 bases from V and 2 from J; bases not matched to a gene: 14. The CDR3 length is 18 residues. As DNA, the CDR3 is TGTGCCAGCAGCAAGAGAGCCGGGACAGGGGTTCGACAAGAGACCCAGTACTTC. It is translated as CASSKRAGTGVRQETQYF. The complete variable domain, with remaining parts taken from reference TRBV7-9 and TRBJ2-5, reads DTGVSQNPRHKITKRGQNVTFRCDPISEHNRLYWYRQTLGQGPEFLTYFQNEAQLEKSRLLSDRFSAERPKGSFSTLEIQRTEQGDSAMYLCASSKRAGTGVRQETQYFGPGTRLLVL.

The chain couples TRBV2 to TRBJ1-2; TRBD1 matches at 10 bases. The length of the CDR3 is 13 residues. Germline trimming cut 6 bases from V and 8 bases from J; bases unmatched to any gene: 6. Germline CDR1 is SNHLY and CDR2 is FYNNEI. CDR3 loop: CASRGQGERGYTF. Written as DNA, the CDR3 is TGTGCCAGCAGAGGACAGGGGGAGAGGGGCTACACCTTC.

DNA for the CDR3: TGTGCCAGCAGCTCGAACAGGGGGCTAGTCGAGCAGTACTTC. Protein sequence: CASSSNRGLVEQYF. The V and J genes are TRBV5-4 and TRBJ2-7; 9 nucleotides align to TRBD1. Germline assignment: CDR1 SGHNT and CDR2 YYREEE (reference sequence). After removal of 3 bases from V and 6 bases from J, the junction contained 7 bases not matched to a gene. CDR3 length: 14 amino acids.

The genes are TRBV28 and TRBJ1-5; D ambiguous. V was cut by 3 bases and J by 3 bases, with 12 bases left in between. The CDR3 sequence is 15 residues long. Per germline, CDR1 MDHEN and CDR2 SYDVKM. CDR3 amino acids: CASSFPRAHNQPQHF. The DNA of the CDR3 is TGTGCCAGCAGTTTCCCGAGGGCTCACAATCAGCCCCAGCATTTT.

The chain combines TRBV2 with TRBJ2-1; TRBD1 might be the D (5 bases). Germline CDR1 reads SNHLY; CDR2 reads FYNNEI. The CDR3 is 14 amino acids. Deletions cut 4 bases from V and 6 bases from J, with 13 bases between. The DNA of the CDR3 is TGTGCCAGCAGTGCCCAGGGCCCCGGCAATGAGCAGTTCTTC. Protein product: CASSAQGPGNEQFF.

The chain employs TRBV21-1 and TRBJ1-2. TRBV21-1 is classified as a pseudogene. CDR3 length: 14 residues. The CDR3 spells CASSKEGGVNCYTF. CDR3 sequence (DNA): TGTGCCAGCAGCAAAGAGGGAGGGGTTAATTGCTACACCTTC.

The CDR3 is CASNPTGEIGQPQHF. Written as DNA, the CDR3 is TGTGCCAGTAACCCGACAGGGGAGATCGGTCAGCCCCAGCATTTT. The chain recombines TRBV19 with TRBJ1-5, with TRBD1 matching 8 bases. CDR1 LNHDA and CDR2 SQIVND come from the germline V gene (reference sequence). This CDR3 is built from 15 residues. V lost 7 bases and J lost 6; bases outside the gene matches: 11.

The CDR3 sequence is CASSLRGYNEQFF. For the CDR3, the DNA is TGTGCCAGCAGTTTACGAGGGTATAATGAGCAGTTCTTC. This chain joins TRBV27 and TRBJ2-1; D perhaps matches TRBD2 (5 bases). V gave up 2 bases and J gave up 7 bases, with 9 bases separating them. Germline V gene sequence: CDR1 MNHEY, CDR2 SMNVEV (reference sequence). There are 13 residues in the CDR3.

Worth noting for this clone: At the DNA level, this CDR3 is encoded by other sequences in the same sample as well. The chain has TRBV5-4 and TRBJ1-2; perhaps TRBD1 as D (6 bases). Germline values: CDR1 SGHNT, CDR2 YYREEE (reference sequence). The germline V and J ends were trimmed by 4 bases and 2 bases, with 9 bases remaining between them. The CDR3 length is 13 residues. CDR3 region: CASSPTGNYGYTF. DNA for the CDR3: TGTGCCAGCAGCCCCACAGGGAACTATGGCTACACCTTC. The whole variable domain, filled in from reference TRBV5-4 and TRBJ1-2, reads ETGVTQSPTHLIKTRGQQVTLRCSSQSGHNTVSWYQQALGQGPQFIFQYYREEENGRGNFPPRFSGLQFPNYSSELNVNALELDDSALYLCASSPTGNYGYTFGSGTRLTVV.

The chain couples TRBV19 to TRBJ2-2; D remains unclear. Deletions cut 5 bases from V and 7 bases from J, with 11 bases between. Germline CDR1 reads LNHDA; CDR2 reads SQIVND (reference sequence). The CDR3 consists of 13 residues. CDR3: CASSLRVGGELFF. The CDR3, as DNA: TGTGCCAGTAGTCTCCGGGTCGGCGGGGAGCTGTTTTTT.

As for this clone: Other DNA sequences of this sample code for an identical CDR3. Written as DNA, the CDR3 is TGCGCCAGCAGCTTAGTCGGGAGGGGCAATGAGCAGTTCTTC. Amino acids: CASSLVGRGNEQFF. V usage is TRBV5-1 and J usage is TRBJ2-1, with 8 bases matching TRBD2. Germline V CDR1 and CDR2: SGHRS, YFSETQ. The CDR3 contains 14 residues. V was clipped by 2 bases and J by 6 bases; unmatched bases: 4.

This clone was picked up one time. This rearrangement joins TRBV2 to TRBJ1-5; 7 bases agree with TRBD1. The CDR3 extends over 13 amino acids. Per the germline V gene, CDR1 is SNHLY and CDR2 is FYNNEI. Trimming took 4 bases from V and 5 from J; bases not matched to a gene: 2. The CDR3 nucleotides are TGTGCCAGCAGTGGAACAGGGGATCAGCCCCAGCATTTT. This gives the protein CASSGTGDQPQHF. Supplemented by reference TRBV2 and TRBJ1-5, the full variable domain reads EPEVTQTPSHQVTQMGQEVILRCVPISNHLYFYWYRQILGQKVEFLVSFYNNEISEKSEIFDDQFSVERPDGSNFTLKIRSTKLEDSAMYFCASSGTGDQPQHFGDGTRLSIL.

The J gene is TRBJ2-7, the V gene TRBV4-2, with D possibly TRBD2 on 5 matching bases. The V end was cut by 1 base, the J end by 5 bases, with 9 bases between. This CDR3 is built from 13 residues. Germline V gene data show CDR1 as LGHNA and CDR2 as YNFKEQ. Here the CDR3 reads CASSQGIANEQYF. CDR3 nucleotides: TGTGCCAGCAGCCAAGGAATAGCGAACGAGCAGTACTTC.

J is TRBJ2-7 and V is TRBV5-1; 10 nucleotides match TRBD2. Unmatched junction bases numbered 3, after V lost 4 bases and J lost 2 bases. This CDR3 is built from 14 residues. Germline V gene sequence: CDR1 SGHRS, CDR2 YFSETQ. The chain's CDR3 is CASSPGLATYEQYF. The CDR3 region has the DNA TGCGCCAGCAGCCCGGGACTAGCGACCTACGAGCAGTACTTC.

V usage is TRBV11-3 and J usage is TRBJ2-5; D not resolved. The CDR3 length is 13 residues. Trimming took off 1 base at V and 5 bases at J, with 8 bases between the two ends. Looked up from germline, CDR1 is SGHNT and CDR2 is YENEEA. Here the CDR3 DNA reads TGTGCCAGCAGCTTAGTTCCGTCGGAGACCCAGTACTTC. Encoded protein: CASSLVPSETQYF.